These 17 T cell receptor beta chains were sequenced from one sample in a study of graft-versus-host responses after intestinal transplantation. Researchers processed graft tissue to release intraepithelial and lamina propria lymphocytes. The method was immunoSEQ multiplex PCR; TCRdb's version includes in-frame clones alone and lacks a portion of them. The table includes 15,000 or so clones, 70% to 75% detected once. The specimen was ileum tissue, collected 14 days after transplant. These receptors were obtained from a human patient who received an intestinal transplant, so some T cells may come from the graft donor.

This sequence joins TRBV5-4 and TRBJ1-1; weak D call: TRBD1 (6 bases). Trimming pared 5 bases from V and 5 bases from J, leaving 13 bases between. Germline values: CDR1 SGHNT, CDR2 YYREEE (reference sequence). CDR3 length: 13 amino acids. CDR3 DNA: TGTGCCAGCAGTCGGACAGTAGGAACTGAAGCTTTCTTT. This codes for CASSRTVGTEAFF.

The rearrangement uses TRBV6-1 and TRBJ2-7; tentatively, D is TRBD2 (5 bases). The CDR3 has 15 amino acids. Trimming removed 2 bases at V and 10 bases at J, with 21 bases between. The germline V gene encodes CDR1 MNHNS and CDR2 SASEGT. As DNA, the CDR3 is TGTGCCAGCAGTGAAAGGCAGCGGAGCCCCCTATATCAGTACTTC. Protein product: CASSERQRSPLYQYF.

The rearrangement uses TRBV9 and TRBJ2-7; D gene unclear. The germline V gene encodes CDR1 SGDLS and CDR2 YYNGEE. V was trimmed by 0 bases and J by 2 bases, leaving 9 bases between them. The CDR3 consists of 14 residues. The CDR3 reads CASSVEGTTYEQYF. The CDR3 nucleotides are TGTGCCAGCAGCGTAGAGGGCACCACCTACGAGCAGTACTTC.

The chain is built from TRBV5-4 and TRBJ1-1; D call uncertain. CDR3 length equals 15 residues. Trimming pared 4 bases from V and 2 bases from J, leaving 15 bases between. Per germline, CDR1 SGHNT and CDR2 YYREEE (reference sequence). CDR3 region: CASSVSRPINTEAFF. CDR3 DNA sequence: TGTGCCAGCAGCGTTTCAAGGCCTATCAACACTGAAGCTTTCTTT.

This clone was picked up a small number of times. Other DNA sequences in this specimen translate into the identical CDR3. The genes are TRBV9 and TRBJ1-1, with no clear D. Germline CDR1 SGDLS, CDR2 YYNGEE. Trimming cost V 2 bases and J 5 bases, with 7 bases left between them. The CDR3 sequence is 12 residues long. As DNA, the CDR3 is TGTGCCAGCAGCGTCCTAGGGACTGAAGCTTTCTTT. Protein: CASSVLGTEAFF.

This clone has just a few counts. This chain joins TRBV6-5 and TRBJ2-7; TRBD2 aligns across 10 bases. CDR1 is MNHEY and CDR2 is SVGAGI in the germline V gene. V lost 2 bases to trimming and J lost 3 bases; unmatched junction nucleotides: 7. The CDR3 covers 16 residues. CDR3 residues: CASSYLSGGRGYEQYF. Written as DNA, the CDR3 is TGTGCCAGCAGTTACCTTAGCGGGGGGCGGGGCTACGAGCAGTACTTC.

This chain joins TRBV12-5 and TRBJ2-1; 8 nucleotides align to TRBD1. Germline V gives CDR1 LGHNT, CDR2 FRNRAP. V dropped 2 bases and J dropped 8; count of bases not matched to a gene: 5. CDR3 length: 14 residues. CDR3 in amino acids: CASGLNRGLDEQFF. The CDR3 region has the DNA TGTGCTAGTGGTTTGAACAGGGGGTTGGATGAGCAGTTCTTC.

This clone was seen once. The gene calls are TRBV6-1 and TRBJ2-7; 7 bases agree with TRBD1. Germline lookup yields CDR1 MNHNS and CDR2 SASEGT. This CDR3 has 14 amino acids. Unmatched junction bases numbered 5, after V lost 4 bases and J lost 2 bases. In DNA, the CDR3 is TGTGCCAGCAGTGCAAGGGACAGCACCTACGAGCAGTACTTC. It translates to CASSARDSTYEQYF.

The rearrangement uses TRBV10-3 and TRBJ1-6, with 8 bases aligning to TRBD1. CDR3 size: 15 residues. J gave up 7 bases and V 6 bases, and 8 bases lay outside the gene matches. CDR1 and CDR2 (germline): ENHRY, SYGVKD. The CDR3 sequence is CAISLGQGGNSPLHF. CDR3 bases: TGTGCCATCAGCCTTGGACAGGGAGGGAATTCACCCCTCCACTTT.

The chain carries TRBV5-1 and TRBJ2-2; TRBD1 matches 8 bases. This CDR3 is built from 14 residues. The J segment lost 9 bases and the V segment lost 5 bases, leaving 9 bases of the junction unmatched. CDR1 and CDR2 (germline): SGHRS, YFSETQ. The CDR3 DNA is TGCGCCAGCAGTTATGGACAGGGCCGCCGGGAGCTGTTTTTT. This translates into CASSYGQGRRELFF.

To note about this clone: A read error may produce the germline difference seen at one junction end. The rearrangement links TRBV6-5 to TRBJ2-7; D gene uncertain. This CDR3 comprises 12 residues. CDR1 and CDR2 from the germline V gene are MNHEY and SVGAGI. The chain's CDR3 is CASNYPDYEQYF. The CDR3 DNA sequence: TGTGCCAGCAATTACCCTGACTACGAGCAGTACTTC.

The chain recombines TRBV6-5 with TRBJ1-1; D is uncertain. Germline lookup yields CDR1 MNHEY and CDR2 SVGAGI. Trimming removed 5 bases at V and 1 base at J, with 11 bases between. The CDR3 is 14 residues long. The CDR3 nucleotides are TGTGCCAGCAGTCAAGGGTTAGGGAACACTGAAGCTTTCTTT. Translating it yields CASSQGLGNTEAFF.

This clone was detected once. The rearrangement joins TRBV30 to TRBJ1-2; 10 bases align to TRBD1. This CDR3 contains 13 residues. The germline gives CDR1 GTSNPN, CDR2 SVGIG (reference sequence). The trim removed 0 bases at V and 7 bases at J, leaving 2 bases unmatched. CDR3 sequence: CAWSVGTGAGYTF. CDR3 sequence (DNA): TGTGCCTGGAGTGTGGGGACAGGGGCTGGCTACACCTTC.

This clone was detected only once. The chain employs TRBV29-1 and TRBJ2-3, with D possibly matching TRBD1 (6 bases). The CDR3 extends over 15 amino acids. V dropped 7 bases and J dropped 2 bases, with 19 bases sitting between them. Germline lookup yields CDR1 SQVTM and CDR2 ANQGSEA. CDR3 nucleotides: TGCAGCGCCAAAGGACAGCTAACAAACACAGATACGCAGTATTTT. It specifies CSAKGQLTNTDTQYF.

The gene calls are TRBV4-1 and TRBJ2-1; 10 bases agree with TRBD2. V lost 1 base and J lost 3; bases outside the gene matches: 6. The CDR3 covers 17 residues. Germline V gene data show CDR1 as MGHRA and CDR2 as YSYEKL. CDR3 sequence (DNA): TGCGCCAGCAGCCAAGTAGAAGGGACTAGCGTCTACAATGAGCAGTTCTTC. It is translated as CASSQVEGTSVYNEQFF.

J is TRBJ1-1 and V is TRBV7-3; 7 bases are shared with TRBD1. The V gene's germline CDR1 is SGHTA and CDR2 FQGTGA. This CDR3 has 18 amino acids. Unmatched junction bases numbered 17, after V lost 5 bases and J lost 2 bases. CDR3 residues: CASSPSSVTGIDNTEAFF. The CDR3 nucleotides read TGTGCCAGCAGCCCATCGTCGGTGACAGGGATCGACAACACTGAAGCTTTCTTT.

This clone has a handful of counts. This CDR3 is CASSESSPLHF. The CDR3 DNA reads TGTGCCAGCAGTGAGAGTTCACCCCTCCACTTT. The V and J genes are TRBV6-1 and TRBJ1-6; no clear D. The CDR3 sequence is 11 residues long. Germline V gene sequence: CDR1 MNHNS, CDR2 SASEGT. The germline V and J ends were trimmed by 3 bases and 9 bases, with 3 bases remaining between them.